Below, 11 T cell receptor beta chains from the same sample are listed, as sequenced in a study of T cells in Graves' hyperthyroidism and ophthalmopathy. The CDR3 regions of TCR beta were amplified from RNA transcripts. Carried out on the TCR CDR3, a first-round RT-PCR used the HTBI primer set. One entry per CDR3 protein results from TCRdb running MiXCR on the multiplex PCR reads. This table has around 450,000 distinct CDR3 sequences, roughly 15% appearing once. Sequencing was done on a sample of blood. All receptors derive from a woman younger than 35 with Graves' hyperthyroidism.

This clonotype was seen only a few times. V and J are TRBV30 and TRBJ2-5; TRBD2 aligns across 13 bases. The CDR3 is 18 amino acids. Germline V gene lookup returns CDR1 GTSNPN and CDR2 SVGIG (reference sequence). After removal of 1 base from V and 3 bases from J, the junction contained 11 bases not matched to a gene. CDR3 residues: CAWSELPLAGGPKETQYF. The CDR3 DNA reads TGTGCCTGGAGTGAACTCCCACTAGCGGGAGGGCCTAAAGAGACCCAGTACTTC.

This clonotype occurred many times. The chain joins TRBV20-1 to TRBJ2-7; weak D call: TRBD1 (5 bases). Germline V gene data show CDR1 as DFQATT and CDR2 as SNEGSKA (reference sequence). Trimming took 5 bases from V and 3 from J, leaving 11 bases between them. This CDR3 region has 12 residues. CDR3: CSAAGASYEQYF. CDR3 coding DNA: TGCAGTGCTGCTGGGGCCAGCTACGAGCAGTACTTC.

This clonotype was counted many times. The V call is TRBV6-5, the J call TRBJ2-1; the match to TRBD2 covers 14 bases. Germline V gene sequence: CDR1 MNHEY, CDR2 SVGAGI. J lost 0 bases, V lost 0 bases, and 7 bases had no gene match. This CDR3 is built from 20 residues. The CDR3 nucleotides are TGTGCCAGCAGTTACTCGACTAGCGGGAGGGCTGGGAGCTCCTACAATGAGCAGTTCTTC. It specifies CASSYSTSGRAGSSYNEQFF.

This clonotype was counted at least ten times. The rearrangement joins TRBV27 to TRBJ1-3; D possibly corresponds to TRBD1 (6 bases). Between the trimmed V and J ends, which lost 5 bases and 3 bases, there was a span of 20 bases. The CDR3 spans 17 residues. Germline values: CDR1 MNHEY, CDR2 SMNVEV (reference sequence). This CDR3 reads CASSPLQAGGRGNTIYF. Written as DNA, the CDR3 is TGTGCCAGCAGTCCCCTTCAGGCGGGGGGCCGTGGAAACACCATATATTTT.

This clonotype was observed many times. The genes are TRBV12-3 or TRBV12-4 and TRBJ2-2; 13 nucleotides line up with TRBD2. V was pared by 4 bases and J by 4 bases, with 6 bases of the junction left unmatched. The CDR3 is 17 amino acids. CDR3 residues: CASSSLGLAGVTGELFF. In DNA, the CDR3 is TGTGCCAGCAGTTCCCTTGGACTAGCGGGAGTCACCGGGGAGCTGTTTTTT.

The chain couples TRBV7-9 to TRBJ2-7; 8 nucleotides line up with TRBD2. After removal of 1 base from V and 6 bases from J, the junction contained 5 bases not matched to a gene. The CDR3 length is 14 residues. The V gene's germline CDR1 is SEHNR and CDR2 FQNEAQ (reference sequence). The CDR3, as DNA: TGTGCCAGCAGCTTAGTAGCGGGAAGGGGCGAGCAGTACTTC. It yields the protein CASSLVAGRGEQYF.

CDR3 loop: CAWSSTAGNTIYF. The CDR3, as DNA: TGTGCCTGGAGCAGTACTGCTGGAAACACCATATATTTT. This chain joins TRBV30 and TRBJ1-3; D remains ambiguous. The CDR3 runs to 13 residues. V dropped 3 bases and J dropped 2 bases, with 8 bases sitting between them. Germline V CDR1 and CDR2: GTSNPN, SVGIG (reference sequence).

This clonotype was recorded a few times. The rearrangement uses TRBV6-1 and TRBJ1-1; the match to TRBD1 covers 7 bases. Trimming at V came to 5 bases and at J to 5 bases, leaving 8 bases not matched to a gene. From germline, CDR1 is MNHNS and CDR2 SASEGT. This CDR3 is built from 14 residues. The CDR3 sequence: CASSRDSGHTEAFF. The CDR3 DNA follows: TGTGCCAGCAGTCGGGACAGCGGTCATACTGAAGCTTTCTTT.

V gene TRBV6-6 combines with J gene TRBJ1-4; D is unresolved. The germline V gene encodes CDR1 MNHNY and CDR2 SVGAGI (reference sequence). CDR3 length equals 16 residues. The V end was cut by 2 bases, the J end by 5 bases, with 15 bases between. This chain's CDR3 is CASSYPWAGTNEKLFF. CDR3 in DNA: TGTGCCAGCAGTTACCCCTGGGCAGGAACCAATGAAAAACTGTTTTTT.

CDR3 DNA: TGCAGCGTTGAGGGGACATTGGGGCAGCCCCAGCATTTT. Amino acids: CSVEGTLGQPQHF. The chain uses TRBV29-1 and TRBJ1-5, with D tentatively TRBD1 (6 bases). The V end lost 3 bases, the J end lost 7 bases, and 13 bases lay between the germline ends. The CDR3 totals 13 residues. The germline V gene has CDR1 SQVTM and CDR2 ANQGSEA.

For the CDR3, the DNA is TGCAGTGCTAGTGGACAGGGGGCGGAGGGCTACACCTTC. Its translation: CSASGQGAEGYTF. The gene calls are TRBV20-1 and TRBJ1-2; 11 bases are a match to TRBD1. The germline CDR1 and CDR2 sequences are DFQATT and SNEGSKA (reference sequence). CDR3 length equals 13 residues. The V and J ends lost 3 bases and 8 bases, in that order; junction bases with no gene match: 5.